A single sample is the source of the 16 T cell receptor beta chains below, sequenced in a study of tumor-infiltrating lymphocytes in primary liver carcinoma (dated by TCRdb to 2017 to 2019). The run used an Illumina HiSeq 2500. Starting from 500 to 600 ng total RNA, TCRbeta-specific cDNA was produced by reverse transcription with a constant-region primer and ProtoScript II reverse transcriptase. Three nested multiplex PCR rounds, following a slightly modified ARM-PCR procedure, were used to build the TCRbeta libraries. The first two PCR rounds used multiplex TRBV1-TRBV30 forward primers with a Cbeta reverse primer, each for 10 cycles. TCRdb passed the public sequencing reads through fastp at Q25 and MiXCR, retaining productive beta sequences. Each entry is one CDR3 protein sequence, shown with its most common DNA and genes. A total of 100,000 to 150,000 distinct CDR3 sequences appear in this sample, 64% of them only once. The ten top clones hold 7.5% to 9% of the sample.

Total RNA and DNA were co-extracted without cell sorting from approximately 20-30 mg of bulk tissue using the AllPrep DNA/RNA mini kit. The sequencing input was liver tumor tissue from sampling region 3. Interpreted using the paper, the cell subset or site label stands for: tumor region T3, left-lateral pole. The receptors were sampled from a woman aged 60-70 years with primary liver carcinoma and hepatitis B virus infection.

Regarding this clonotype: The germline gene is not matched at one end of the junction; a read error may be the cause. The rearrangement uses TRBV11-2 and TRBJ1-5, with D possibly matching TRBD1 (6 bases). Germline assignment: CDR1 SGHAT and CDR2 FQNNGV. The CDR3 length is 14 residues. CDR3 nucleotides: TGTGTCAGCAGCCTCTCAGGGGCCAATCAGCCCCAGCATTTT. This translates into CVSSLSGANQPQHF.

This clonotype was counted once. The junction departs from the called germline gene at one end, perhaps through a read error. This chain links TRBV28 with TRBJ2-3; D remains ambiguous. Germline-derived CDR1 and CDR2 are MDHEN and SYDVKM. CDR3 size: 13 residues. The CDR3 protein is CPSSYQPTDTQYF. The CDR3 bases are TGTCCCAGCAGTTACCAGCCCACAGATACGCAGTATTTT.

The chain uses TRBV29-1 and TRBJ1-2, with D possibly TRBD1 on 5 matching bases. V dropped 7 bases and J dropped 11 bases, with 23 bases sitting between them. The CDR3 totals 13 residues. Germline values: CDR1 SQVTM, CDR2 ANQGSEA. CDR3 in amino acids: CSAVRDGTDGYTF. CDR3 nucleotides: TGCAGCGCCGTTCGGGACGGCACGGACGGTTACACCTTC.

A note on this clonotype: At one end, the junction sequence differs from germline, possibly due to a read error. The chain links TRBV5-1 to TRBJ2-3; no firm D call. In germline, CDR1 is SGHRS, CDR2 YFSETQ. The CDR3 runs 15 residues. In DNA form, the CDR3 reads TGCGCCAGTAGCTTGACGGGCCAGCCCTCAGATACGCAGTATTTT. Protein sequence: CASSLTGQPSDTQYF.

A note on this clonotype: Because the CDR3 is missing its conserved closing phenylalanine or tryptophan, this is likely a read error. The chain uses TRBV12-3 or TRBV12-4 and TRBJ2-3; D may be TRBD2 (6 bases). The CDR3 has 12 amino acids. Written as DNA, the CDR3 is TGTGCCAGCAGTTTAGGCGGGGATACTCAGTATTCT. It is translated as CASSLGGDTQYS.

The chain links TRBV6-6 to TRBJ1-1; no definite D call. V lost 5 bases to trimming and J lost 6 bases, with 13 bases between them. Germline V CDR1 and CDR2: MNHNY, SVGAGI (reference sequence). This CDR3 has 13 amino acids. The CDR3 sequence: CASSDTQYAEAFF. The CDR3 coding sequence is TGTGCCAGCAGTGATACCCAGTACGCTGAAGCTTTCTTT.

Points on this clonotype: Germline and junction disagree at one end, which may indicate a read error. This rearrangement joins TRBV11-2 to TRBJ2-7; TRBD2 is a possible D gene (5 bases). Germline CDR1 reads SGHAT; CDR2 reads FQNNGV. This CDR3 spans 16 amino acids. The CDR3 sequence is CASNLASGSGGYEQHF. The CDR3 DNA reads TGTGCCAGCAACTTAGCGTCGGGGTCAGGAGGCTACGAGCAGCACTTC. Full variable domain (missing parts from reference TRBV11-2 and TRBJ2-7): EAGVAQSPRYKIIEKRQSVAFWCNPISGHATLYWYQQILGQGPKLLIQFQNNGVVDDSQLPKDRFSAERLKGVDSTLKIQPAKLEDSAVYLCASNLASGSGGYEQHFGPGTRLTVT.

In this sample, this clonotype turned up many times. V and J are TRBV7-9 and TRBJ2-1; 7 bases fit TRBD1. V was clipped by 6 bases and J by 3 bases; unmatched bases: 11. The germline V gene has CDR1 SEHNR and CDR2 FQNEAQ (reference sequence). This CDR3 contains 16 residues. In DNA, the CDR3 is TGTGCCAGCAGTAGACAGGGCCTACAGTACTACAATGAGCAGTTCTTC. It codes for CASSRQGLQYYNEQFF.

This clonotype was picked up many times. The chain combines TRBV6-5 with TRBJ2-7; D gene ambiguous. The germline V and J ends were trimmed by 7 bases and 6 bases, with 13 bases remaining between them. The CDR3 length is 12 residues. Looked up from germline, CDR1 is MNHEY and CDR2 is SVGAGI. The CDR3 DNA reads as TGTGCCAGCATATCTAGGACGGGCGAGCAGTACTTC. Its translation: CASISRTGEQYF.

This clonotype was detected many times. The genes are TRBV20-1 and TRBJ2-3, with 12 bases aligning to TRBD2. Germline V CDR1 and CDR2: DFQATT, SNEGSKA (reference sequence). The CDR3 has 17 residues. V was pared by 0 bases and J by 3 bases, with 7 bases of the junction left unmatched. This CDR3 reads CSARDATSGSITDTQYF. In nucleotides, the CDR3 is TGCAGTGCTAGAGATGCGACTAGCGGGAGTATAACAGATACGCAGTATTTT.

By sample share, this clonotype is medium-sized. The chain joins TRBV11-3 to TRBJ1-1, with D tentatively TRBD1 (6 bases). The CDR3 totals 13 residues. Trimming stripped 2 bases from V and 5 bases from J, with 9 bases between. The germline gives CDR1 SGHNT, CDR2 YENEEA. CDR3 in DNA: TGTGCCAGCAGCTTAAAGGGGGGGACTGAAGCTTTCTTT. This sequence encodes CASSLKGGTEAFF.

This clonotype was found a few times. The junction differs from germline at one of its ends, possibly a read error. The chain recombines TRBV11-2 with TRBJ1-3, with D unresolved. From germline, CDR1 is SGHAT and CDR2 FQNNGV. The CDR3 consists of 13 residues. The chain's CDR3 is CASSLPPGDTIYF. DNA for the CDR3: TGTGCCAGCAGCTTACCACCTGGAGACACCATATATTTT.

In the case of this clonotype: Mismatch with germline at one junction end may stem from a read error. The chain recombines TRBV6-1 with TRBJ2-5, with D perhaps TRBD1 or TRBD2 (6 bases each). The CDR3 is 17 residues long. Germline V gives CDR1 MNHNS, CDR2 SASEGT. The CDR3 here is CAGSEITGTGRSETQYF. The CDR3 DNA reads TGTGCCGGCAGTGAAATTACCGGAACAGGGAGGTCAGAGACCCAGTACTTC.

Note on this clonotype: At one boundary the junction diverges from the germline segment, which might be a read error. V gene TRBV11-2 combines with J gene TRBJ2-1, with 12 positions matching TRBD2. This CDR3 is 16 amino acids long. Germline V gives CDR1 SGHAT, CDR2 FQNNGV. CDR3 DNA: TGTGCTAGCAGCCCCCGACTAGCGGGAGCCTACAATGAGCAATTCTTC. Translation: CASSPRLAGAYNEQFF.

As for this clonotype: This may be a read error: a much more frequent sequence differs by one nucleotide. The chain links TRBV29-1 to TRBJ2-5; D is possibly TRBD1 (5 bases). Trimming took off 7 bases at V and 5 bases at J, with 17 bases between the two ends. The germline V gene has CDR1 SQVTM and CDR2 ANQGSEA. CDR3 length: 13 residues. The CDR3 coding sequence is TGCAGCGCTTCTAGGGGCCCCCCTGAGACCCAGTACTTC. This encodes CSASRGPPETQYF.

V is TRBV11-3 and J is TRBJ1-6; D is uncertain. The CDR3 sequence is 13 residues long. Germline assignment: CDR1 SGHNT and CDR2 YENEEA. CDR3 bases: TGTATCAGTTCGACAAGGGAAAATTCACCCCTCCACTTT. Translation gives CISSTRENSPLHF.